Below are 2 T cell receptor beta chains sequenced from a single sample in a study of blood T cell repertoires in COVID-19. Here immunoSEQ multiplex PCR was the method, and the copy in TCRdb shows in-frame clones only, minus some. Of approximately 250,000 clones listed, around 83% were seen once; the top ten hold more than 1.2%. The specimen sequenced was peripheral blood. Receptors originate from a woman aged 35 to 49 who had recovered from COVID-19.

The chain links TRBV3-1 (or the pseudogene TRBV3-2) to TRBJ2-3; 7 nucleotides agree with TRBD1. The CDR3 runs to 14 residues. The trim removed 4 bases at V and 1 base at J, leaving 2 bases unmatched. The germline CDR1 and CDR2 sequences are LGHDT and YNNKEL (reference sequence). CDR3 nucleotides: TGTGCCAGCAGCCTAGGGACAGGCACAGATACGCAGTATTTT. Translation: CASSLGTGTDTQYF.

The chain is built from TRBV25-1 and TRBJ1-2; 7 bases match TRBD1. Germline assignment: CDR1 MGHDK and CDR2 SYGVNS. The CDR3 totals 14 residues. V shed 2 bases and J 4 bases; nucleotides not matched to a gene: 4. CDR3 in DNA: TGTGCCAGCAGTGAAGGAGGGACAGTCTATGGCTACACCTTC. Translated: CASSEGGTVYGYTF.